This T cell receptor (beta chain) was recovered during a study of shared clonotypes between healthy human individuals. The protocol was immunoSEQ multiplex PCR, while the TCRdb copy is restricted to in-frame clones and leaves out a portion. The sample contains about 1.5 million clones, around 98% of which appear only once. The CDR3 covers 14 residues. Trimming took off 3 bases at V and 5 bases at J, with 14 bases between the two ends. Germline CDR1 reads KGHSH; CDR2 reads LQKENI. The rearrangement links TRBV18 to TRBJ2-7; TRBD2 is a possible D gene (6 bases). The specimen sequenced was naive CD4+ T cells sorted from blood. As for subset: CD45RA+ positively selected. This clonotype was sampled from a man aged 25-45 years in good health. CDR3 DNA sequence: TGTGCCAGCTCACCGGGGGTGGGCGGGGACGAGCAGTACTTC. This codes for CASSPGVGGDEQYF.